This T cell receptor (beta chain) is from a study of blood T cells in healthy people across ages. Study results and caveats: Age advanced and TCR beta diversity per million T cells fell, roughly linearly.

Total RNA extracted from each sample amounted to at least 5 micrograms. The CDR3 runs 17 residues. Trimming left V 5 bases short and J 0 bases short, with 14 bases between. Comments on this clonotype: Its antigen is currently unknown.

Then a second PCR, running about 7 to 11 cycles, was carried out with a sample-barcoded 5' primer and a J-beta primer mix. Unique molecular identifiers of 12 random nucleotides labeled each cDNA. Each CDR3 protein is one row after TCRdb ran MiXCR on the 5' RACE reads. The sample consists of around 1,800,000 distinct CDR3 sequences, about two fifths of them appearing once. Sequenced: blood. This TCR came from a human donor in good health. V and J are TRBV12-3 or TRBV12-4 and TRBJ2-6; weak D call: TRBD1 (6 bases). The CDR3 loop reads CASSQRQALSGANVLTF. The CDR3 bases are TGTGCCAGCAGTCAAAGACAGGCCCTCTCTGGGGCCAACGTCCTGACTTTC.